One and the same sample provided the 13 T cell receptor beta chains below, sequenced in a study of shared clonotypes between healthy human individuals. This table comes from immunoSEQ multiplex PCR, and its TCRdb copy is limited to in-frame clones, with some not included. This table has some 2.1 million clones, 95% appearing once. The sample consisted of naive CD4+ T cells sorted from blood. Sample subset: CD45RA+ positively selected. The receptor set was obtained from a man aged 18 to 30 in good health.

The chain employs TRBV2 and TRBJ1-1, with no clear D. V gave up 2 bases and J gave up 1 base, with 14 bases separating them. Germline CDR1 is SNHLY and CDR2 is FYNNEI. CDR3 size: 16 residues. DNA of the CDR3: TGTGCCAGCAGTGAAACATTTCTTTTGGAGAACACTGAAGCTTTCTTT. Protein: CASSETFLLENTEAFF.

V is TRBV30 and J is TRBJ1-2, with D possibly being TRBD1 (6 bases). Trimming took off 2 bases at V and 8 bases at J, with 15 bases between the two ends. Per the germline V gene, CDR1 is GTSNPN and CDR2 is SVGIG (reference sequence). The CDR3 totals 13 residues. The CDR3, as DNA: TGTGCCTGGAGTCAGGGGCAAGCTCTGGGCTACACCTTC. Protein: CAWSQGQALGYTF.

The rearrangement links TRBV6-5 to TRBJ1-3, with a possible D match to TRBD1 (5 bases). The CDR3 consists of 14 residues. Looked up from germline, CDR1 is MNHEY and CDR2 is SVGAGI. V was trimmed by 5 bases and J by 0 bases, leaving 8 bases between them. In DNA, the CDR3 is TGTGCCAGCAGTCGACAGAGCTCTGGAAACACCATATATTTT. Encoded protein: CASSRQSSGNTIYF.

The chain couples TRBV18 to TRBJ1-2; D possibly corresponds to TRBD1 (5 bases). The CDR3 is 14 amino acids. V was cut by 6 bases and J by 0 bases, with 11 bases left in between. CDR1 KGHSH and CDR2 LQKENI come from the germline V gene. Here the CDR3 reads CASSRPGANYGYTF. CDR3 DNA: TGTGCCAGCTCCCGACCGGGGGCTAACTATGGCTACACCTTC.

In DNA form, the CDR3 reads TGTGCCAGCAGCCTAATTTCGACAGGGGGAAGGGAGACCCAGTACTTC. This gives the protein CASSLISTGGRETQYF. V is TRBV9 and J is TRBJ2-5; 9 nucleotides line up with TRBD1. The germline V gene has CDR1 SGDLS and CDR2 YYNGEE. Losses at the gene ends were 4 bases for V and 5 bases for J; bases not matched to a gene: 12. There are 16 residues in the CDR3.

The chain recombines TRBV5-1 with TRBJ2-7; D possibly matches TRBD1 or TRBD2 (5 bases each). Trimming removed 4 bases at V and 7 bases at J, with 18 bases between. Germline V lookup: CDR1 SGHRS, CDR2 YFSETQ. This CDR3 spans 14 amino acids. The CDR3 loop reads CASSLGVTEGEQYF. CDR3 DNA sequence: TGCGCCAGCAGCCTAGGGGTCACTGAGGGGGAGCAGTACTTC. The whole variable domain, remainder taken from reference TRBV5-1 and TRBJ2-7, is KAGVTQTPRYLIKTRGQQVTLSCSPISGHRSVSWYQQTPGQGLQFLFEYFSETQRNKGNFPGRFSGRQFSNSRSEMNVSTLELGDSALYLCASSLGVTEGEQYFGPGTRLTVT.

The chain links TRBV29-1 to TRBJ2-7, with D perhaps TRBD2 (6 bases). CDR3 length: 15 residues. V dropped 7 bases and J dropped 4 bases, with 23 bases sitting between them. The germline V gene has CDR1 SQVTM and CDR2 ANQGSEA. The CDR3, as DNA: TGCAGCGCCTCGGGACTCTACAGTGGGTATTACGAGCAGTACTTC. It codes for CSASGLYSGYYEQYF.

This chain connects TRBV7-3 to TRBJ2-7, with D maybe TRBD1 (5 bases). CDR3 size: 14 residues. CDR1 is SGHTA, CDR2 FQGTGA, per germline. Trimming removed 1 base from V and 0 bases from J, with 7 bases in between. DNA for the CDR3: TGTGCCAGCAGCTTAAAAGGGGCCTCCTACGAGCAGTACTTC. It specifies CASSLKGASYEQYF.

The genes are TRBV28 and TRBJ2-1; D not resolved. CDR1 MDHEN and CDR2 SYDVKM come from the germline V gene. The V end was cut by 2 bases, the J end by 0 bases, with 8 bases between. The CDR3 covers 15 residues. CDR3 in DNA: TGTGCCAGCAGTTTACGTCCCTCCTCCTACAATGAGCAGTTCTTC. Translation: CASSLRPSSYNEQFF. The complete variable domain, with remaining parts taken from reference TRBV28 and TRBJ2-1, reads DVKVTQSSRYLVKRTGEKVFLECVQDMDHENMFWYRQDPGLGLRLIYFSYDVKMKEKGDIPEGYSVSREKKERFSLILESASTNQTSMYLCASSLRPSSYNEQFFGPGTRLTVL.

This clone has only a few counts. Other DNA sequences in the same sample also yield this CDR3. The chain links TRBV5-1 to TRBJ1-1, with TRBD1 as a possible D gene (5 bases). The CDR3 runs to 14 residues. V was cut by 4 bases and J by 0 bases, with 10 bases left in between. CDR1 is SGHRS, CDR2 YFSETQ, per germline. Here the CDR3 DNA reads TGCGCCAGCAGCACCGGGACGGTGAACACTGAAGCTTTCTTT. Translation gives CASSTGTVNTEAFF.

This clone was recorded once. The chain is built from TRBV4-1 and TRBJ2-2, with D perhaps assigned TRBD1 or TRBD2 (6 bases each). This CDR3 spans 17 amino acids. V was trimmed by 1 base and J by 3 bases, leaving 15 bases between them. Germline loops: CDR1 MGHRA, CDR2 YSYEKL. The CDR3 sequence is CASSQGPGGRDTGELFF. The CDR3 DNA is TGCGCCAGCAGCCAAGGACCCGGGGGCAGAGACACCGGGGAGCTGTTTTTT.

In the case of this clone: This sample includes further DNA sequences coding for the same CDR3. The chain recombines TRBV9 with TRBJ2-2; D unclear. The CDR3 length is 12 residues. With 2 bases removed from V and 6 bases from J, the gap between germline ends came to 5 bases. The germline V gene has CDR1 SGDLS and CDR2 YYNGEE. CDR3 in amino acids: CASSVPPGELFF. The CDR3 bases are TGTGCCAGCAGCGTTCCTCCCGGGGAGCTGTTTTTT.

The gene calls are TRBV1 and TRBJ1-5. TRBV1 is designated a pseudogene. This CDR3 contains 20 residues. CDR3 bases: TGCACCAGCAGCCAAGATCCGGGGGCTGGAATAGATGGAAGCAATCAGCCCCAGCATTTT. It codes for CTSSQDPGAGIDGSNQPQHF.